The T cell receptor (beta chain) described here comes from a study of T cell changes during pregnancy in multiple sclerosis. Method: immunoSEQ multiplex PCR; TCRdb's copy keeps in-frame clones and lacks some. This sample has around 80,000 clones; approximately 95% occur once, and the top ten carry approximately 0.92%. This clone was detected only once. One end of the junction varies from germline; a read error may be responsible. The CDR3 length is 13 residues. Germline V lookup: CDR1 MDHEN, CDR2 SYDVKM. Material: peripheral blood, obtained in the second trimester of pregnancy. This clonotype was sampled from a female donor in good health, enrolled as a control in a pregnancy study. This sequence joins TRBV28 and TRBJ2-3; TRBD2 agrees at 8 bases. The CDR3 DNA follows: TGTGCCACCGTACGGACTAGCAGAGATACGCAGTATTTT. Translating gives CATVRTSRDTQYF. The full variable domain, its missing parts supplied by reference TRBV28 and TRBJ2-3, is DVKVTQSSRYLVKRTGEKVFLECVQDMDHENMFWYRQDPGLGLRLIYFSYDVKMKEKGDIPEGYSVSREKKERFSLILESASTNQTSMYLCATVRTSRDTQYFGPGTRLTVL.